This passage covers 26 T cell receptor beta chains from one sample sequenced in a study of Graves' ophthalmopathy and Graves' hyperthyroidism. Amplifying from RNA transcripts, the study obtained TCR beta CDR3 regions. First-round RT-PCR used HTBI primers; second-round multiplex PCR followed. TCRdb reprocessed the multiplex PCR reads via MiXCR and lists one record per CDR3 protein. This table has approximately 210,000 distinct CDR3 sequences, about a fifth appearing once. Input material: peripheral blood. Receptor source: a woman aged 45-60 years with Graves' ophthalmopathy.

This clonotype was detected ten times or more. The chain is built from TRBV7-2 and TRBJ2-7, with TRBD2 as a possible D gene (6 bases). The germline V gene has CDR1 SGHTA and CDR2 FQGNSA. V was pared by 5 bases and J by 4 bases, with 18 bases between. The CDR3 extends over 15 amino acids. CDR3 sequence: CASSTRGAAGYEQYF. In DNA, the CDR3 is TGTGCCAGCAGCACCCGAGGGGCCGCGGGGTACGAGCAGTACTTC.

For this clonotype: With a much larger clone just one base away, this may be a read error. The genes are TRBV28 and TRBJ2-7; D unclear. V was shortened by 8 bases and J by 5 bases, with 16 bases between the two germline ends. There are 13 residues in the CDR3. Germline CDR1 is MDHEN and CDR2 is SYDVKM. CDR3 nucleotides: TGTGCCAGCCGTTGGGGTTACCGGGACGAGCAGTACTTC. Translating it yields CASRWGYRDEQYF.

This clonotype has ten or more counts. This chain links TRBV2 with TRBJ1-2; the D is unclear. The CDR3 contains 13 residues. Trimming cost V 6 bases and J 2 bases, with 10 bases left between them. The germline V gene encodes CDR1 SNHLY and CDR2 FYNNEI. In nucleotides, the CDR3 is TGTGCCAGCAGCCGTACAAGAAACTATGGCTACACCTTC. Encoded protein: CASSRTRNYGYTF.

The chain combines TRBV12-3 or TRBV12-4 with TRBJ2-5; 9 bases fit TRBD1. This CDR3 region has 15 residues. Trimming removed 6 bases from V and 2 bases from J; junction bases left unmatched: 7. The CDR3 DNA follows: TGTGCCAGCAGGGGGGGACAGGGTATACAAGAGACCCAGTACTTC. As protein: CASRGGQGIQETQYF.

The CDR3 DNA reads TGTGCCAGCAGCAAATCCGGGACTAGGCGCGAGCAGTACTTC. Protein: CASSKSGTRREQYF. The J gene is TRBJ2-7, the V gene TRBV12-3 or TRBV12-4, with 8 bases identical to TRBD2. This CDR3 is built from 14 residues. Unmatched junction bases numbered 10, after V lost 6 bases and J lost 6 bases.

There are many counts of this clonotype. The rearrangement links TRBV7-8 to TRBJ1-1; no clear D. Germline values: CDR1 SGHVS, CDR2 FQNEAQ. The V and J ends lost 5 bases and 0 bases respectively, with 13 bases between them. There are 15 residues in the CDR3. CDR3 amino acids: CASSRSGSMNTEAFF. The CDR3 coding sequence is TGTGCCAGCAGCCGCTCGGGCAGCATGAACACTGAAGCTTTCTTT.

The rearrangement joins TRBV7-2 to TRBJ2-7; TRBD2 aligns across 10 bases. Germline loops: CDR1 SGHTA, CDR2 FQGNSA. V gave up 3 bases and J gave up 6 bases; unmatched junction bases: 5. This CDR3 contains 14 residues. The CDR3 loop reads CASSFKREGAEQYF. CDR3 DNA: TGTGCCAGCAGCTTCAAGCGGGAGGGGGCCGAGCAGTACTTC.

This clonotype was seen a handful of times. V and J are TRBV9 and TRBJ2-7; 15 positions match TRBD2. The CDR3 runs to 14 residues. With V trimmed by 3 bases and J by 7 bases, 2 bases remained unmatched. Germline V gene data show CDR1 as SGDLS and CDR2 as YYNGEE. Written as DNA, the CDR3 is TGTGCCAGCAGCGGGACTAGCGGGAGGGGTGAGCAGTACTTC. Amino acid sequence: CASSGTSGRGEQYF.

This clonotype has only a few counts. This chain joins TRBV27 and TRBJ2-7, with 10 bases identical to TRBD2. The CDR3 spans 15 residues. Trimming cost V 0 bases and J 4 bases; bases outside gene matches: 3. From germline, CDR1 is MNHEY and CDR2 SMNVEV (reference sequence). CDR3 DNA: TGTGCCAGCAGTTTATCCCTAGCGGGAGTGTACGAGCAGTACTTC. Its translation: CASSLSLAGVYEQYF.

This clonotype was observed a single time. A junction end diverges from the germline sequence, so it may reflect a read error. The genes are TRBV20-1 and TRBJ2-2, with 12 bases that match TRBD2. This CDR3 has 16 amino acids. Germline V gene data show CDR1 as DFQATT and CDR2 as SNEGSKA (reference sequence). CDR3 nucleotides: TGCAGTGCTAGAGTGGCGACTAGCGGGAGTACCGGGGGGCTGTTTTTT. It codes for CSARVATSGSTGGLFF.

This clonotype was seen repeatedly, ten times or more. The CDR3 sequence is CASSFGTARSNQPQHF. The CDR3 DNA reads TGTGCCAGCAGTTTTGGGACCGCAAGGAGCAATCAGCCCCAGCATTTT. The J gene is TRBJ1-5, the V gene TRBV6-5, with D tentatively TRBD1 (5 bases). Germline CDR1 is MNHEY and CDR2 is SVGAGI. Trimming removed 4 bases at V and 1 base at J, with 14 bases between. The CDR3 spans 16 residues.

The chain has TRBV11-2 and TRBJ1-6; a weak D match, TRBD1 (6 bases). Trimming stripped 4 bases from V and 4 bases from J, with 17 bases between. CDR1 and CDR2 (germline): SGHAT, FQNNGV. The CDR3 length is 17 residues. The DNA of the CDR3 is TGTGCCAGCAGCTCGTCAGGGGCCACGAGATATAATTCACCCCTCCACTTT. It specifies CASSSSGATRYNSPLHF. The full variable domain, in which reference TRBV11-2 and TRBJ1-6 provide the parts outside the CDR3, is EAGVAQSPRYKIIEKRQSVAFWCNPISGHATLYWYQQILGQGPKLLIQFQNNGVVDDSQLPKDRFSAERLKGVDSTLKIQPAKLEDSAVYLCASSSSGATRYNSPLHFGNGTRLTVT.

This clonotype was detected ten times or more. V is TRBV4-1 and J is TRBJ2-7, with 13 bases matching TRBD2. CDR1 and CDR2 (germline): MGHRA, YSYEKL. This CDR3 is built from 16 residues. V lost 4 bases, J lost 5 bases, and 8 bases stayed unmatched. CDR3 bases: TGCGCCAGCAGCCTCACTAGCGGGAGGGCCGGTGACGAGCAGTACTTC. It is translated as CASSLTSGRAGDEQYF.

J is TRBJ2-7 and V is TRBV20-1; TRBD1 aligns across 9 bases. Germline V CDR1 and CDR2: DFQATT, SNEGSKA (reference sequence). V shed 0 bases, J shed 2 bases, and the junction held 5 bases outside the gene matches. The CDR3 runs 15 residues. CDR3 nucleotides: TGCAGTGCTAGAGAGCCCGGGACAGGGACCTACGAGCAGTACTTC. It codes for CSAREPGTGTYEQYF.

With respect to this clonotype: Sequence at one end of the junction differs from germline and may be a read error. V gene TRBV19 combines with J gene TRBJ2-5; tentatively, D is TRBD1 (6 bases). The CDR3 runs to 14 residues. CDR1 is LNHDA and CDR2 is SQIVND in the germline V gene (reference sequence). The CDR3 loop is CASRQQGLGETQYF. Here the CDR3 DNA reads TGTGCCAGTAGACAACAGGGTTTGGGAGAGACTCAGTACTTC.

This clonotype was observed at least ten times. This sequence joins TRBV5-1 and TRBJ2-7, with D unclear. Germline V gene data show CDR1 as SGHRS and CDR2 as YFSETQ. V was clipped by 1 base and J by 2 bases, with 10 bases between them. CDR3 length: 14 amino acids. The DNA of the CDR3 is TGCGCCAGCAGCTTGACACCCGACGCCTACGAGCAGTACTTC. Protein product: CASSLTPDAYEQYF.

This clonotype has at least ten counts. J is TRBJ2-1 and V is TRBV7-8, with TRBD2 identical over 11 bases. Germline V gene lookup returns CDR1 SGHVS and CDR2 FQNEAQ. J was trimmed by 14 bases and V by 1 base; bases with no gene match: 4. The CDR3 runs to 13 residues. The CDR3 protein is CASSLGSGREEFF. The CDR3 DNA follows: TGTGCCAGCAGCTTAGGTAGCGGGAGGGAGGAGTTCTTC.

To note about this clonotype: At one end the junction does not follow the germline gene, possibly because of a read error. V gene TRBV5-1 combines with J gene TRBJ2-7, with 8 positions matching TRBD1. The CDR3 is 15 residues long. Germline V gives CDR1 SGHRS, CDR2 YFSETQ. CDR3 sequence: CASSPGHTTGDEQSF. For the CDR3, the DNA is TGCGCCAGCAGCCCGGGTCATACGACAGGGGACGAGCAGTCCTTC.

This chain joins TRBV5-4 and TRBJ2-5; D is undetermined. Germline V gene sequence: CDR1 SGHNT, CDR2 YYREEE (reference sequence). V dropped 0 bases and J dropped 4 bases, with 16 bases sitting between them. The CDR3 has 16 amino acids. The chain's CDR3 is CASSLALGPKGETQYF. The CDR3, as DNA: TGTGCCAGCAGCTTGGCCCTTGGGCCCAAAGGAGAGACCCAGTACTTC.

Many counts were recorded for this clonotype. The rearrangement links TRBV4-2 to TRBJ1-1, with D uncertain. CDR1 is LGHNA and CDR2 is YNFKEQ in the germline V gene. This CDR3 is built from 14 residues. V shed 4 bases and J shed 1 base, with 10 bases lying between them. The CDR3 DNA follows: TGTGCCAGCAGCCTCATAGACACGAACACTGAAGCTTTCTTT. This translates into CASSLIDTNTEAFF.

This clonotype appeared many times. The CDR3 reads CSALGGADRGRPGEEQYF. CDR3 DNA sequence: TGCAGTGCCCTGGGGGGGGCGGACAGGGGGCGCCCCGGCGAGGAGCAGTACTTC. This chain connects TRBV20-1 to TRBJ2-7; 11 nucleotides match TRBD1. The CDR3 is made up of 18 amino acids. Germline CDR1 reads DFQATT; CDR2 reads SNEGSKA (reference sequence). The junction had 23 bases not matched to a gene; V was cut back by 6 bases and J by 7 bases.

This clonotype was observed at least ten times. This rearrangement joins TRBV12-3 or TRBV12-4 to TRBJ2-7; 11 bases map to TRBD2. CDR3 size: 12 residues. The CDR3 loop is CATSGKYDEQYF. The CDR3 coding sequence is TGTGCGACTAGCGGGAAATATGACGAGCAGTACTTC.

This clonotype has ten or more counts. The CDR3 bases are TGTGCCAGCACCTTCACAGGGACGCGCGAGCAGTACTTC. Protein: CASTFTGTREQYF. The chain combines TRBV7-2 with TRBJ2-7; maybe TRBD1 (6 bases). CDR1 SGHTA and CDR2 FQGNSA come from the germline V gene. V was trimmed by 7 bases and J by 6 bases, leaving 16 bases between them. The CDR3 contains 13 residues.

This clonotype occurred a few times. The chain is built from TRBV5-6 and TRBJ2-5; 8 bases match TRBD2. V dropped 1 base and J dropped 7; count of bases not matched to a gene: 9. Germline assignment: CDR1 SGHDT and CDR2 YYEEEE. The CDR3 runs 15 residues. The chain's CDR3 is CASSLSGGPLGTQYF. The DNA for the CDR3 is TGTGCCAGCAGCTTGTCGGGAGGGCCTTTAGGGACCCAGTACTTC.

The CDR3 DNA is TGTGCCAGCAGTTTGGTCGGCGGGGGCGACTCCTACGAGCAGTACTTC. Translated, it gives CASSLVGGGDSYEQYF. The chain recombines TRBV12-3 or TRBV12-4 with TRBJ2-7, with D possibly being TRBD2 (7 bases). V lost 3 bases to trimming and J lost 0 bases, with 15 bases between them. This CDR3 has 16 residues.

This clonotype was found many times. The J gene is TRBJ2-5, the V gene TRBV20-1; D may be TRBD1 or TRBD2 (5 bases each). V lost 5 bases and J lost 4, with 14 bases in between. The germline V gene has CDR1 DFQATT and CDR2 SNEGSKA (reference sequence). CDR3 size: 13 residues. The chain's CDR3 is CSAFSRGGETQYF. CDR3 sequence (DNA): TGCAGTGCTTTCAGCCGTGGGGGAGAGACCCAGTACTTC.